A single sample gave rise to the 22 T cell receptor beta chains below, sequenced in a study of monozygotic twins with inflammatory bowel disease. TCRdb reprocessed the 5' RACE reads, keeping one entry per CDR3 protein, no DNA. The table for this sample gives around 380,000 distinct CDR3 sequences. Sequenced sample: blood. These receptors were taken from a human donor with ulcerative colitis or Crohn's disease, or a healthy co-twin of an affected twin (not recorded which).

The V call is TRBV3-1, the J call TRBJ1-2; TCRdb indicates TRBD1, and absent DNA this call remains unverified. The V gene's germline CDR1 is LGHDT and CDR2 YNNKEL (reference sequence). The CDR3 length is 16 residues. CDR3 sequence: CASSLGGTGVNYGYTF. The full variable domain, its missing parts supplied by reference TRBV3-1 and TRBJ1-2, is DTAVSQTPKYLVTQMGNDKSIKCEQNLGHDTMYWYKQDSKKFLKIMFSYNNKELIINETVPNRFSPKSPDKAHLNLHINSLELGDSAVYFCASSLGGTGVNYGYTFGSGTRLTVV.

The CDR3 reads CASSEGGLAVYNEQFF. The rearrangement joins TRBV5-1 to TRBJ2-1; TCRdb calls TRBD2, which cannot be checked without DNA. Per the germline V gene, CDR1 is SGHRS and CDR2 is YFSETQ. CDR3 size: 16 residues.

This sequence joins TRBV12-3 or TRBV12-4 and TRBJ1-1; there is no DNA to check the TCRdb D call of TRBD1. This CDR3 is built from 13 residues. The CDR3 is CARSRGKNTEAFF.

The rearrangement uses TRBV3-1 and TRBJ2-7; TCRdb designates TRBD1, a call that cannot be tested without DNA. Germline V gene lookup returns CDR1 LGHDT and CDR2 YNNKEL (reference sequence). This CDR3 region has 14 residues. The CDR3 reads CASSQDPGAAEQYF.

CDR3 region: CASSLVPGLAGESYNEQFF. This chain connects TRBV5-1 to TRBJ2-1; TCRdb indicates TRBD2, and absent DNA this call remains unverified. From germline, CDR1 is SGHRS and CDR2 YFSETQ. The CDR3 loop spans 19 amino acids.

This chain links TRBV5-4 with TRBJ2-3; TCRdb's D call, TRBD1, is unchecked because there is no DNA. The CDR3 totals 15 residues. Germline CDR1 SGHNT, CDR2 YYREEE (reference sequence). The CDR3 loop reads CASSSRAVQEDTQYF.

The chain carries TRBV29-1 and TRBJ1-1; TCRdb indicates TRBD1, and absent DNA this call remains unverified. CDR1 is SQVTM and CDR2 is ANQGSEA in the germline V gene. The CDR3 loop spans 11 amino acids. The CDR3 loop reads CSGQGPTEAFF.

The chain has TRBV20-1 and TRBJ2-1; TCRdb returns TRBD1, unconfirmable since there is no DNA. From germline, CDR1 is DFQATT and CDR2 SNEGSKA (reference sequence). CDR3 length: 14 amino acids. CDR3 region: CSARGQGAHNEQFF.

CDR3 protein: CASSLAVGDIWSYNEQFF. The rearrangement links TRBV5-1 to TRBJ2-1; the TRBD1 assignment by TCRdb is unverifiable without DNA. Looked up from germline, CDR1 is SGHRS and CDR2 is YFSETQ. This CDR3 has 18 amino acids. Looking up the rest from reference TRBV5-1 and TRBJ2-1 gives the full variable domain: KAGVTQTPRYLIKTRGQQVTLSCSPISGHRSVSWYQQTPGQGLQFLFEYFSETQRNKGNFPGRFSGRQFSNSRSEMNVSTLELGDSALYLCASSLAVGDIWSYNEQFFGPGTRLTVL.

The chain carries TRBV20-1 and TRBJ1-5. The CDR3 length is 12 residues. Germline assignment: CDR1 DFQATT and CDR2 SNEGSKA (reference sequence). The CDR3 sequence: CSARRDLGPQHF.

V is TRBV20-1 and J is TRBJ2-3. This CDR3 comprises 12 residues. The V gene's germline CDR1 is DFQATT and CDR2 SNEGSKA (reference sequence). The chain's CDR3 is CSARDPTDTQYF.

The chain employs TRBV28 and TRBJ1-4; the TCRdb D gene call, TRBD1, has no DNA to confirm it. The CDR3 has 14 residues. From germline, CDR1 is MDHEN and CDR2 SYDVKM. This CDR3 is CASSKDSNNEKLFF.

The chain uses TRBV29-1 and TRBJ1-5; TCRdb outputs TRBD1, but without DNA this stays unchecked. Germline values: CDR1 SQVTM, CDR2 ANQGSEA. The CDR3 is 14 residues long. CDR3 loop: CSVVTGWGNQPQHF.

This chain links TRBV10-3 with TRBJ1-6; as DNA is missing, the TRBD1 call by TCRdb cannot be tested. The CDR3 is 14 amino acids. Germline loops: CDR1 ENHRY, CDR2 SYGVKD. This CDR3 is CAISAGTGDKPLHF.

The chain recombines TRBV5-1 with TRBJ1-2; TCRdb names TRBD1, which stays unverified in the absence of DNA. The CDR3 has 14 residues. CDR1 SGHRS and CDR2 YFSETQ come from the germline V gene. CDR3 sequence: CASSAGQGAFGYTF.

The gene calls are TRBV15 and TRBJ2-2; TCRdb picks TRBD2, but there is no DNA to check that call. The CDR3 spans 16 residues. Germline CDR1 reads LNHNV; CDR2 reads YYDKDF (reference sequence). CDR3 protein: CATSRDRGDLGGELFF.

The chain carries TRBV28 and TRBJ2-7; the D gene TCRdb calls, TRBD2, cannot be checked with no DNA. This CDR3 comprises 12 residues. From germline, CDR1 is MDHEN and CDR2 SYDVKM. This chain's CDR3 is CASGSGPHEQYF.

The chain has TRBV12-3 or TRBV12-4 and TRBJ2-3; the D gene TCRdb calls, TRBD2, cannot be checked with no DNA. This CDR3 has 15 residues. The CDR3 loop is CASSPPGLGTDTQYF.

The rearrangement links TRBV6-6 to TRBJ1-1. This CDR3 is 12 amino acids long. In germline, CDR1 is MNHNY, CDR2 SVGAGI (reference sequence). The CDR3 region is CASSYSNTEAFF.

This chain joins TRBV27 and TRBJ1-6; the TCRdb D gene call, TRBD1, has no DNA to confirm it. The CDR3 sequence is 18 residues long. Looked up from germline, CDR1 is MNHEY and CDR2 is SMNVEV (reference sequence). CDR3 sequence: CASSLIPPPGPTRSPLHF.

The rearrangement joins TRBV20-1 to TRBJ2-2. The germline V gene has CDR1 DFQATT and CDR2 SNEGSKA (reference sequence). This CDR3 region has 14 residues. CDR3 loop: CSARTPENTGELFF.

The chain is built from TRBV19 and TRBJ1-2; without DNA, the TCRdb call of TRBD1 cannot be checked. CDR3 length equals 15 residues. Germline V CDR1 and CDR2: LNHDA, SQIVND (reference sequence). CDR3 in amino acids: CATQGADRAAWGYTF.